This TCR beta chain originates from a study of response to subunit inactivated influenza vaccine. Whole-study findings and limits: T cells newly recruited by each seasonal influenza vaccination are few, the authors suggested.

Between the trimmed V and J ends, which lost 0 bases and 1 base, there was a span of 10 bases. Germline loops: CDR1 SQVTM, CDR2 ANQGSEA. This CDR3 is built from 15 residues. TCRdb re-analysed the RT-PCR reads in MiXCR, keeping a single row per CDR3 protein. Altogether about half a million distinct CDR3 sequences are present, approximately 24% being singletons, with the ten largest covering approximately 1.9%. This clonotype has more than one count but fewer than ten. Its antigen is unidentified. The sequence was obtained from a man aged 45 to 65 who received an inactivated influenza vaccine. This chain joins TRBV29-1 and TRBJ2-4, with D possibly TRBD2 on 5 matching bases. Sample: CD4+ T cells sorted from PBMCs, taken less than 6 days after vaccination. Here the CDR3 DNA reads TGCAGCGTTGAAGATCCTAGCCTTGCCAAAAACATTCAGTACTTC. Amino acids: CSVEDPSLAKNIQYF.